The rows below give T cell receptor beta chains drawn from one sample of a study of Ad26.COV2.S vaccination and SARS-CoV-2 variants. Measured with immunoSEQ multiplex PCR; TCRdb has only the in-frame clones, and not every one. The sample includes a few hundred thousand clones, 83% of them seen just once. The source was peripheral blood, collected in a trial of Ad26.COV2.S vaccine versus placebo. These receptors all stem from a person aged 18-60 years who received the Ad26.COV2.S COVID-19 vaccine or a placebo. CDR3s leave out the opening cysteine and the closing phenylalanine or tryptophan. Each record gives: J gene, D gene, V gene, CDR3 protein. A D gene is named only where the DNA matches it firmly.

j_gene: TRBJ2-7
d_gene: NA
v_gene: TRBV12-5
CDR3aa: ASGLLFYEQY

j_gene: TRBJ2-7
d_gene: TRBD2
v_gene: TRBV3-1/TRBV3-2
CDR3aa: ASSRSGSEQY

j_gene: TRBJ2-1
d_gene: TRBD2
v_gene: TRBV7-3
CDR3aa: ASSTGTSVYNEQF

j_gene: TRBJ2-3
d_gene: NA
v_gene: TRBV5-4
CDR3aa: ASSPGLGQLTQY

j_gene: TRBJ1-1
d_gene: TRBD1
v_gene: TRBV7-9
CDR3aa: ASSLEVRGHEAF

j_gene: TRBJ2-1
d_gene: NA
v_gene: TRBV4-1
CDR3aa: ASSPEPGTPTVDEQF

j_gene: TRBJ2-2
d_gene: NA
v_gene: TRBV4-1
CDR3aa: ASSQRRVAGELF

j_gene: TRBJ2-3
d_gene: TRBD1
v_gene: TRBV2
CDR3aa: ASSGRQGVTDTQY

j_gene: TRBJ2-1
d_gene: NA
v_gene: TRBV5-1
CDR3aa: ASSFGGSYNEQF

j_gene: TRBJ2-7
d_gene: NA
v_gene: TRBV10-3
CDR3aa: AISDTSSYEQY

j_gene: TRBJ1-2
d_gene: NA
v_gene: TRBV19
CDR3aa: ASSTYDHLRGYT

j_gene: TRBJ1-5
d_gene: NA
v_gene: TRBV27
CDR3aa: ASSSPNQPQH

j_gene: TRBJ1-2
d_gene: NA
v_gene: TRBV18
CDR3aa: ASSPGEYGYT

j_gene: TRBJ1-6
d_gene: NA
v_gene: TRBV3-1/TRBV3-2
CDR3aa: ASSQVEGRSPLH

j_gene: TRBJ1-5
d_gene: NA
v_gene: TRBV6-1
CDR3aa: ASSDRFGVGQPQH

j_gene: TRBJ2-1
d_gene: NA
v_gene: TRBV9
CDR3aa: ASSQGHYNEQF

j_gene: TRBJ1-2
d_gene: TRBD1
v_gene: TRBV19
CDR3aa: ASSMLDRVVPGT

j_gene: TRBJ2-7
d_gene: NA
v_gene: TRBV7-2
CDR3aa: ASSARGGANALYEQY

j_gene: TRBJ2-7
d_gene: NA
v_gene: TRBV3-1/TRBV3-2
CDR3aa: ASSQASVEQY

j_gene: TRBJ1-1
d_gene: TRBD1
v_gene: TRBV7-9
CDR3aa: ASSLPRGLSEAF

j_gene: TRBJ2-1
d_gene: NA
v_gene: TRBV19
CDR3aa: ASSIEGSSQF

j_gene: TRBJ2-2
d_gene: TRBD2
v_gene: TRBV30
CDR3aa: AWSGTSNTGELF

j_gene: TRBJ2-7
d_gene: NA
v_gene: TRBV2
CDR3aa: ASSMIGAYEQY

j_gene: TRBJ2-7
d_gene: TRBD1
v_gene: TRBV4-1
CDR3aa: ASSQDLRDRGYEQY

j_gene: TRBJ1-2
d_gene: NA
v_gene: TRBV2
CDR3aa: ASRPDTLGYT

j_gene: TRBJ2-3
d_gene: NA
v_gene: TRBV6-5
CDR3aa: ASSPNGVQYTQY

j_gene: TRBJ1-1
d_gene: NA
v_gene: TRBV24-1
CDR3aa: ATSDWAGTEAF

j_gene: TRBJ1-2
d_gene: NA
v_gene: TRBV10-2
CDR3aa: ASRRERNYGYT

j_gene: TRBJ2-7
d_gene: NA
v_gene: TRBV5-1
CDR3aa: ASRGVRSYEQY

j_gene: TRBJ1-2
d_gene: NA
v_gene: TRBV7-9
CDR3aa: ASSLGAGYGYT

j_gene: TRBJ2-3
d_gene: NA
v_gene: TRBV11-3
CDR3aa: ASRRPEDTQY

j_gene: TRBJ1-1
d_gene: NA
v_gene: TRBV27
CDR3aa: ASRDFGEAF

j_gene: TRBJ2-3
d_gene: NA
v_gene: TRBV4-1
CDR3aa: ASSQRPGHVTQY